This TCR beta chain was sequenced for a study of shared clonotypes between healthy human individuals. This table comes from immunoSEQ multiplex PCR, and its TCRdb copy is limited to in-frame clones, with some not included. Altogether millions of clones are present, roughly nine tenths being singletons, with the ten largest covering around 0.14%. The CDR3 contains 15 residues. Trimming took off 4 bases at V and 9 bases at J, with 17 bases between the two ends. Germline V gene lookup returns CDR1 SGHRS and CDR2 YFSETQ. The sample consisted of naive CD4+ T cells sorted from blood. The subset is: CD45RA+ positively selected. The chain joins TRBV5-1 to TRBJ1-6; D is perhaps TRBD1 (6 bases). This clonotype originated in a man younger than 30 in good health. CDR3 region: CASSPEGGKVSPLHF. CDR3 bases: TGCGCCAGCAGCCCGGAGGGGGGTAAGGTTTCACCCCTCCACTTT.